This T cell receptor beta chain derives from a study of blood T cell repertoires in COVID-19 (dated by TCRdb to the early 2020s). Regarding the study in general: The collaborator samples originated in the United States, Italy and Spain and spanned the acute and convalescent phases of COVID-19. The prospective study material was composed of cDNA or gDNA derived from T cells, B-cell-depleted T cells, or PBMCs. Deeply sampled blood TCRbeta repertoires from subjects exposed to, actively infected with, or recovered from COVID-19 were included in the dataset. The repertoires were released in a freely available public database intended as a resource for research on the immune response to SARS-CoV-2. The samples were drawn from two sources: the first 160 participants of the ongoing ImmuneRACE study, and 1,200 or so subjects contributed by 6 global collaborators. The sample metadata nearly always contained a de-identified subject ID, COVID-19 status, age in years and sex. HLA class I and class II types, where available, came from metadata supplied by the sample provider rather than from assay-based typing.

The germline V gene (reference sequence) supplies CDR1 GTSNPN and CDR2 SVGIG. V is cut back by 8 bases and J by 7 bases, with 11 bases in the junction unmatched. Taken from cysteine to phenylalanine, the CDR3 has 13 residues. Of all the DNA, just the CDR3 is kept, 39 bases in frame from base 1. Concerning this clone: Its antigen is currently not known. No base qualities exist here, and no much larger clone lies one base off it.

The immunoSEQ Assay, a bias-controlled multiplex PCR, was used to amplify TCRbeta CDR3 regions from genomic DNA. In the authors' own workflow: Nucleated cell counts per sample were estimated from amplification of reference gene primers within the assay. To quantify the absolute abundance of each unique TCRbeta CDR3 rearrangement, sequence reads were collapsed and filtered. Productive Simpson clonality was computed per sample as the square root of Simpson's diversity index over productive rearrangements. The clones in this table, taken by TCRdb from immuneACCESS, are in-frame only. Not every clone is retained; where verified, under half of the shortfall comes from an unresolved V gene, and the cause of the rest is unknown. That table gives V, J and clone size, and the DNA gave D and trimming. In all, the sample holds about 480,000 clones, and 89% of those were seen once. The ten largest make up roughly 1% of the sample.

Results the study describes overall, beyond this receptor: The amount of clinical and demographic metadata varied by source and participant and was provided uncurated.

At one collaborating source in Seattle, patients were enrolled during active infection and were followed longitudinally through the course of disease. Whole blood was collected in K2EDTA tubes by collaborating institutions according to the institutions' own protocols. Collaborator samples were shipped for TCRbeta analysis as frozen whole blood, isolated PBMCs, or DNA extracted from either sample type. The rearranged segments are TRBV30 and TRBJ2-1; TRBD2 lines up with 7 middle nucleotides. This sequence originates from a man aged 18 to 30 with COVID-19, enrolled during active disease. Specimen: peripheral blood. The CDR3 protein sequence reads: CAQAGGWVNEQFF. The DNA is TGTGCCCAGGCCGGGGGGTGGGTGAATGAGCAGTTCTTC.